Listed below are T cell receptor beta chains from one sample, sequenced in a study of blood T cells in healthy people across ages. TCRdb called the 5' RACE reads again in MiXCR, with one record for every CDR3 protein. Seen here are about 1.4 million distinct CDR3 sequences, approximately 63% observed once, and the top ten hold 5.5% to 8%. The sequenced material came from blood. The receptors originated from a man aged 18 to 29 in good health. CDR3s include the opening cysteine and the closing phenylalanine or tryptophan. A D gene is named only where the DNA matches it firmly. Part of the rows lack a size; the others show once, few, many or a class for expanded clones.

clone size: .
J gene: TRBJ1-1
V gene: TRBV4-2
D gene: .
CDR3 protein: CASSTRGNTEAFF
CDR3 DNA: TGTGCCAGCAGCACGCGGGGGAACACTGAAGCTTTCTTT

clone size: few
J gene: TRBJ2-1
V gene: TRBV20-1
D gene: .
CDR3 protein: CSARSGGSEQFF
CDR3 DNA: TGCAGTGCTAGATCCGGGGGCTCTGAGCAGTTCTTC

clone size: few
J gene: TRBJ2-7
V gene: TRBV7-2
D gene: TRBD2
CDR3 protein: CASSYTPGLANYEQYF
CDR3 DNA: TGTGCCAGCAGCTATACACCGGGACTAGCGAACTACGAGCAGTACTTC

clone size: .
J gene: TRBJ2-1
V gene: TRBV20-1
D gene: .
CDR3 protein: CSARSPSHGEQFF
CDR3 DNA: TGCAGTGCTAGGAGCCCTAGCCACGGTGAGCAGTTCTTC

clone size: few
J gene: TRBJ1-2
V gene: TRBV7-9
D gene: TRBD1
CDR3 protein: CASSPTGVGYGYTF
CDR3 DNA: TGTGCCAGCAGCCCCACAGGGGTCGGCTATGGCTACACCTTC

clone size: .
J gene: TRBJ2-7
V gene: TRBV3-1
D gene: TRBD2
CDR3 protein: CASSQSGGRNEQYF
CDR3 DNA: TGTGCCAGCAGCCAATCGGGGGGGCGCAACGAGCAGTACTTC

clone size: .
J gene: TRBJ2-1
V gene: TRBV20-1
D gene: TRBD2
CDR3 protein: CSARERLAGAEQFF
CDR3 DNA: TGCAGTGCTAGGGAAAGGCTAGCGGGTGCTGAGCAGTTCTTC

clone size: .
J gene: TRBJ2-7
V gene: TRBV10-1
D gene: .
CDR3 protein: CASSEGVAPRNEQYF
CDR3 DNA: TGCGCCAGCAGTGAGGGGGTAGCGCCGAGAAACGAGCAGTACTTC

clone size: .
J gene: TRBJ2-7
V gene: TRBV28
D gene: .
CDR3 protein: CASSPYKTAGQYTYEQYF
CDR3 DNA: TGTGCCAGCAGTCCCTACAAGACCGCGGGACAGTACACCTACGAGCAGTACTTC

clone size: .
J gene: TRBJ2-7
V gene: TRBV6-1
D gene: TRBD2
CDR3 protein: CASSEPASGGYEQYF
CDR3 DNA: TGTGCCAGCAGTGAACCGGCTAGCGGGGGATACGAGCAGTACTTC

clone size: once
J gene: TRBJ2-5
V gene: TRBV18
D gene: .
CDR3 protein: CASATAPETQYF
CDR3 DNA: TGTGCCAGCGCCACGGCCCCTGAGACCCAGTACTTC

clone size: .
J gene: TRBJ2-7
V gene: TRBV6-5
D gene: TRBD1
CDR3 protein: CASEDRGYEQYF
CDR3 DNA: TGTGCCAGCGAGGACAGGGGATACGAGCAGTACTTC

clone size: .
J gene: TRBJ1-1
V gene: TRBV18
D gene: .
CDR3 protein: CASSPGGDPNTEAFF
CDR3 DNA: TGTGCCAGCTCACCTGGGGGGGACCCGAACACTGAAGCTTTCTTT

clone size: .
J gene: TRBJ2-7
V gene: TRBV7-2
D gene: TRBD2
CDR3 protein: CASSYQTSGVYEQYF
CDR3 DNA: TGTGCCAGCAGCTACCAGACTAGCGGGGTCTACGAGCAGTACTTC

clone size: .
J gene: TRBJ2-3
V gene: TRBV4-1
D gene: .
CDR3 protein: CASSQEGHPGDTQYF
CDR3 DNA: TGCGCCAGCAGCCAAGAAGGGCACCCTGGGGATACGCAGTATTTT

clone size: once
J gene: TRBJ2-4
V gene: TRBV5-1
D gene: TRBD1
CDR3 protein: CASSLSPGQSVAQYF
CDR3 DNA: TGCGCCAGCAGCTTATCACCGGGACAGTCTGTCGCGCAGTACTTC

clone size: few
J gene: TRBJ2-7
V gene: TRBV9
D gene: .
CDR3 protein: CASSQPDGYEQYF
CDR3 DNA: TGTGCCAGCAGCCAACCTGACGGATACGAGCAGTACTTC

clone size: .
J gene: TRBJ2-7
V gene: TRBV4-1
D gene: TRBD2
CDR3 protein: CASSQADMGLAREQYF
CDR3 DNA: TGCGCCAGCAGCCAAGCGGATATGGGACTAGCGCGCGAGCAGTACTTC

clone size: many
J gene: TRBJ2-5
V gene: TRBV20-1
D gene: .
CDR3 protein: CSASPEQETQYF
CDR3 DNA: TGCAGTGCTAGCCCGGAACAAGAGACCCAGTACTTC

clone size: few
J gene: TRBJ1-5
V gene: TRBV6-4
D gene: .
CDR3 protein: CASSVNPSNQPQHF
CDR3 DNA: TGTGCCAGCAGTGTCAACCCTAGCAATCAGCCCCAGCATTTT

clone size: many
J gene: TRBJ2-4
V gene: TRBV12-3/TRBV12-4
D gene: TRBD2
CDR3 protein: CASRTVAGADIQYF
CDR3 DNA: TGTGCCAGCAGGACGGTAGCGGGGGCAGACATTCAGTACTTC

clone size: .
J gene: TRBJ2-3
V gene: TRBV7-2
D gene: .
CDR3 protein: CASSLRASFADTQYF
CDR3 DNA: TGTGCCAGCAGCTTACGGGCTAGCTTCGCAGATACGCAGTATTTT

clone size: .
J gene: TRBJ1-5
V gene: TRBV5-8
D gene: .
CDR3 protein: CASSRPTINQPQHF
CDR3 DNA: TGTGCCAGCAGCCGACCGACTATCAATCAGCCCCAGCATTTT

clone size: few
J gene: TRBJ2-1
V gene: TRBV10-3
D gene: .
CDR3 protein: CAISESWGAQNNEQFF
CDR3 DNA: TGTGCCATCAGTGAGTCGTGGGGGGCCCAGAACAATGAGCAGTTCTTC

clone size: .
J gene: TRBJ1-2
V gene: TRBV11-2
D gene: .
CDR3 protein: CASRGGGGYTF
CDR3 DNA: TGTGCCAGCAGAGGTGGGGGCGGCTACACCTTC

clone size: .
J gene: TRBJ2-1
V gene: TRBV20-1
D gene: .
CDR3 protein: CSARDMGDEQFF
CDR3 DNA: TGCAGTGCTAGAGATATGGGGGATGAGCAGTTCTTC

clone size: .
J gene: TRBJ2-1
V gene: TRBV27
D gene: .
CDR3 protein: CASSLSGGGFSEQFF
CDR3 DNA: TGTGCCAGCAGTTTATCCGGGGGTGGCTTTAGTGAGCAGTTCTTC

clone size: once
J gene: TRBJ2-1
V gene: TRBV20-1
D gene: TRBD2
CDR3 protein: CSAAGLAGGCNEQFF
CDR3 DNA: TGCAGTGCCGCTGGACTAGCGGGAGGGTGCAATGAGCAGTTTTTC

clone size: few
J gene: TRBJ2-1
V gene: TRBV20-1
D gene: TRBD2
CDR3 protein: CSARSPLAGGPDEQFF
CDR3 DNA: TGCAGTGCTAGAAGCCCCCTAGCGGGAGGGCCAGATGAGCAGTTCTTC

clone size: .
J gene: TRBJ1-4
V gene: TRBV29-1
D gene: .
CDR3 protein: CRVVGINEKLFF
CDR3 DNA: TGCAGGGTCGTCGGGATTAATGAAAAACTGTTTTTT

clone size: .
J gene: TRBJ2-2
V gene: TRBV9
D gene: .
CDR3 protein: CASMMNPSGTNTGELFF
CDR3 DNA: TGTGCCAGCATGATGAACCCCAGCGGAACGAACACCGGGGAGCTGTTTTTT

clone size: .
J gene: TRBJ2-7
V gene: TRBV7-2
D gene: .
CDR3 protein: CASRKEGYEQYF
CDR3 DNA: TGTGCCAGCCGGAAGGAGGGCTACGAGCAGTACTTC

clone size: once
J gene: TRBJ2-5
V gene: TRBV6-2/TRBV6-3
D gene: .
CDR3 protein: CASSYPTGQYF
CDR3 DNA: TGTGCCAGCAGTTACCCTACCGGGCAGTACTTC

clone size: .
J gene: TRBJ2-3
V gene: TRBV9
D gene: .
CDR3 protein: CASSVYGPEDTQYF
CDR3 DNA: TGTGCCAGCAGCGTATACGGCCCAGAAGATACGCAGTATTTT

clone size: .
J gene: TRBJ2-5
V gene: TRBV29-1
D gene: .
CDR3 protein: CSVEAADSLSEQYF
CDR3 DNA: TGCAGCGTTGAAGCTGCGGACTCCTTATCTGAGCAGTACTTC

clone size: once
J gene: TRBJ1-1
V gene: TRBV5-1
D gene: .
CDR3 protein: CASSPVVGPNTEAFF
CDR3 DNA: TGCGCCAGCAGTCCGGTCGTGGGACCGAACACTGAAGCTTTCTTT

clone size: medium-sized
J gene: TRBJ2-1
V gene: TRBV29-1
D gene: TRBD2
CDR3 protein: CSVDLLGTSANYNEQFF
CDR3 DNA: TGCAGCGTTGACCTGCTAGGGACTAGCGCTAACTACAATGAGCAGTTCTTC

clone size: few
J gene: TRBJ1-2
V gene: TRBV10-3
D gene: .
CDR3 protein: CAILGLQGNGYTF
CDR3 DNA: TGTGCCATTTTGGGGCTACAGGGTAACGGCTACACCTTC

clone size: many
J gene: TRBJ2-5
V gene: TRBV20-1
D gene: .
CDR3 protein: CSARDNRPQETQYF
CDR3 DNA: TGCAGTGCTAGAGATAACAGGCCTCAAGAGACCCAGTACTTC

clone size: .
J gene: TRBJ2-7
V gene: TRBV4-3
D gene: TRBD1
CDR3 protein: CASSQYPGQDYEQYF
CDR3 DNA: TGCGCCAGCAGCCAATATCCGGGACAGGACTACGAGCAGTACTTC

clone size: .
J gene: TRBJ1-2
V gene: TRBV7-9
D gene: TRBD1
CDR3 protein: CASSLLGTGGLGYTF
CDR3 DNA: TGTGCCAGCAGCTTACTGGGGACAGGGGGCTTGGGCTACACCTTC

clone size: .
J gene: TRBJ2-5
V gene: TRBV5-6
D gene: .
CDR3 protein: CASSLAFELRVTQYF
CDR3 DNA: TGTGCCAGTAGCTTGGCCTTTGAGCTCCGGGTGACCCAGTACTTC

clone size: .
J gene: TRBJ2-7
V gene: TRBV6-6
D gene: TRBD2
CDR3 protein: CASSYIAGVSYEQYF
CDR3 DNA: TGTGCCAGCAGTTACATAGCGGGGGTGTCCTACGAGCAGTACTTC

clone size: .
J gene: TRBJ1-2
V gene: TRBV27
D gene: .
CDR3 protein: CASSSLGGTYGYTF
CDR3 DNA: TGTGCCAGCAGTTCTCTGGGGGGAACCTATGGCTACACCTTC

clone size: .
J gene: TRBJ2-1
V gene: TRBV14
D gene: .
CDR3 protein: CASSQVQGYTYNEQFF
CDR3 DNA: TGTGCCAGCAGCCAAGTGCAGGGTTATACCTACAATGAGCAGTTCTTC

clone size: .
J gene: TRBJ1-4
V gene: TRBV20-1
D gene: TRBD1
CDR3 protein: CSARGQLNEKLFF
CDR3 DNA: TGCAGTGCTAGGGGACAGCTTAATGAAAAACTGTTTTTT

clone size: few
J gene: TRBJ2-1
V gene: TRBV20-1
D gene: .
CDR3 protein: CSAVGDSYNEQFF
CDR3 DNA: TGCAGTGCTGTGGGGGACTCCTACAATGAGCAGTTCTTC

clone size: few
J gene: TRBJ2-5
V gene: TRBV5-5
D gene: .
CDR3 protein: CASSIQNPGLETQYF
CDR3 DNA: TGTGCCAGCAGCATACAAAATCCGGGACTAGAGACCCAGTACTTC

clone size: few
J gene: TRBJ2-7
V gene: TRBV12-5
D gene: .
CDR3 protein: CASALDGTLNSYEQYF
CDR3 DNA: TGTGCTAGTGCCCTGGACGGGACACTCAACTCCTACGAGCAGTACTTC

clone size: .
J gene: TRBJ2-3
V gene: TRBV6-5
D gene: .
CDR3 protein: CASRGGSTDTQYF
CDR3 DNA: TGTGCCAGCCGAGGGGGTAGCACAGATACGCAGTATTTT

clone size: once
J gene: TRBJ2-3
V gene: TRBV7-2
D gene: TRBD2
CDR3 protein: CASSLERGNTDTQYF
CDR3 DNA: TGTGCCAGCAGCTTAGAGCGGGGGAACACAGATACGCAGTATTTT

clone size: .
J gene: TRBJ2-7
V gene: TRBV7-8
D gene: TRBD1
CDR3 protein: CASSLNRGLSWEQYF
CDR3 DNA: TGTGCCAGCAGCTTAAACAGGGGGCTCTCTTGGGAGCAGTACTTC